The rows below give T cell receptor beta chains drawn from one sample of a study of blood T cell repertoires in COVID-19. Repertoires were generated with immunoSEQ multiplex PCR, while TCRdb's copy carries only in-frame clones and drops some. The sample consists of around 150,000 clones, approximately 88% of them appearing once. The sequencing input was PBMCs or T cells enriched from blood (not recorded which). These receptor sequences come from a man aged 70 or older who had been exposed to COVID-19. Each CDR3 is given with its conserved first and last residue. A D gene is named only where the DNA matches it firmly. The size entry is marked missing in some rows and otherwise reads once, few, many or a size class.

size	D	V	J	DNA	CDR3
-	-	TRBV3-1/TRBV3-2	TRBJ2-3	TGTGCCAGCAGCCGGAGAGACAGTTATACGCAGTATTTT	CASSRRDSYTQYF
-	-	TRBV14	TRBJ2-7	TGTGCCAGCAGCCAAGATCTCCGGGCGGGACCATACGAGCAGTACTTC	CASSQDLRAGPYEQYF
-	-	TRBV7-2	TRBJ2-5	TGTGCCAGCAGCACAGTCGGGGTCCAAGAGACCCAGTACTTC	CASSTVGVQETQYF
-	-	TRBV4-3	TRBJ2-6	TGCGCCAGCAGCCAAGATGTAGGAGGGGCCGGCTCTGGGGCCAACGTCCTGACTTTC	CASSQDVGGAGSGANVLTF
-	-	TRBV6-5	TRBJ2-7	TGTGCCAGCAGTTCAGAACTAGGCTCCTACGAGCAGTACTTC	CASSSELGSYEQYF
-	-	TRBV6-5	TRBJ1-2	TGTGCCAGCAGCTCCGGACTCAACAACTATGGCTACACCTTC	CASSSGLNNYGYTF
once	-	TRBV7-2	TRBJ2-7	TGTGCCAGCAGCTTAGCTTCTCCCCTCGAGCAGTACTTC	CASSLASPLEQYF
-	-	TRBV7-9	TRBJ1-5	TGTGCCAGCAGCTTAGTTTCTTGGGCAGACAATCAGCCCCAGCATTTT	CASSLVSWADNQPQHF
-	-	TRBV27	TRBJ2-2	TGTGCCAGCAGTCCCGGGACATTAATTGCCGGGGAGCTGTTTTTT	CASSPGTLIAGELFF
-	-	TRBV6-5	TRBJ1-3	TGTGCCAGCAGCTCCTCTCTCTCTGGAAACACCATATATTTT	CASSSSLSGNTIYF
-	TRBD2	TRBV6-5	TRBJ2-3	TGTGCCAGCAGTTACAGGCGGGAGAGAGCAGATACGCAGTATTTT	CASSYRRERADTQYF
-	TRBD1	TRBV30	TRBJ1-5	TGTGCCTGGAGTGGACAGGGTGGTCAGCCCCAGCATTTT	CAWSGQGGQPQHF
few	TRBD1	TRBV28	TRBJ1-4	TGTGCCAGCAGCCCGGGGGACAGTAATGAAAAACTGTTTTTT	CASSPGDSNEKLFF
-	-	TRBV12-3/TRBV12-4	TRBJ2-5	TGTGCCAGCAGTTTGGGGCAGGCGGAGACCCAGTACTTC	CASSLGQAETQYF
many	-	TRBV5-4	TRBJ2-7	TGTGCCAGCAGCGCGGCCGGGTCCCTCTCCTACGAGCAGTACTTC	CASSAAGSLSYEQYF
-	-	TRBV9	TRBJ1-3	TGTGCCAGCAGTCCCTCTGTATCCGGAAACACCATATATTTT	CASSPSVSGNTIYF
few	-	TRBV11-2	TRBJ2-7	TGTGCCAGCAGCTTAGGTCTTACGGTCCCCTACGAGCAGTACTTC	CASSLGLTVPYEQYF
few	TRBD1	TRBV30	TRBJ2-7	TGTGCCTCCTTGGTAAGGACAGGGCGTTACGAGCAGTACTTC	CASLVRTGRYEQYF
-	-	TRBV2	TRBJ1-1	TGTGCCAGCAGTGAAGAAAAGGCACGGTCCAGGTCTGAAGCTTTCTTT	CASSEEKARSRSEAFF
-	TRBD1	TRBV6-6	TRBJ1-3	TGTGCCAGCAGTCGATCCGGGACAGGGCGCTCTGGAAACACCATATATTTT	CASSRSGTGRSGNTIYF
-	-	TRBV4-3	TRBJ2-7	TGCGCCAGCAGCCAAGATCAGGTCAGTTCCTACGAGCAGTACTTC	CASSQDQVSSYEQYF
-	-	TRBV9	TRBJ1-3	TGTGCCAGCATGAGCTCTGGAAACACCATATATTTT	CASMSSGNTIYF
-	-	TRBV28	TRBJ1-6	TGTGCCAGCAGTTTGGTAGGGGGTAATTCACCCCTCCACTTT	CASSLVGGNSPLHF
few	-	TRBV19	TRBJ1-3	TGTGCCAGTAGCACCGGGAACATCGGGCCCTCTGGAAACACCATATATTTT	CASSTGNIGPSGNTIYF
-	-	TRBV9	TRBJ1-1	TGTGCCAGCAGCGAGCGACAGCTGAGGACTGAAGCTTTCTTT	CASSERQLRTEAFF
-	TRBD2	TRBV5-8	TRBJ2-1	TGTGCCAGCAGCCGAGGTAATAGCGGGATTCCCAACTTTAGTGAGCAGTTCTTC	CASSRGNSGIPNFSEQFF
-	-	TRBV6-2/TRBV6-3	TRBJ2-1	TGTGCCAGCAGTTCCCTTAGGACTCTCTACAATGAGCAGTTCTTC	CASSSLRTLYNEQFF
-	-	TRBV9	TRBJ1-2	TGTGCCAGCAGCGTAAGGGGTAGTCAGTCGGGCTACACCTTC	CASSVRGSQSGYTF
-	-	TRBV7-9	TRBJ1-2	TGTGCCAGCAGCACCCCCCAGGGATACTACACCTTC	CASSTPQGYYTF
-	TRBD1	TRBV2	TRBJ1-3	TGTGCCAGCAGTCCGACAGGGTTTGGAAACACCATATATTTT	CASSPTGFGNTIYF
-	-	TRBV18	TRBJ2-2	TGTGCCAGCTCACGTCGTCTTGGAGGGCGGGGCACCGGGGAGCTGTTTTTT	CASSRRLGGRGTGELFF
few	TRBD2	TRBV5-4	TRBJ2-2	TGTGCCAGCAGCCTAGGGACTAGCGGGAGTGACACCGGGGAGCTGTTTTTT	CASSLGTSGSDTGELFF
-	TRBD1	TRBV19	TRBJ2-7	TGTGCCAGTAGTCCCGAGCTTCCCGGACAGGGGTTTTACGAGCAGTACTTC	CASSPELPGQGFYEQYF
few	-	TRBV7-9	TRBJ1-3	TGTGCCAGCAGCCCTGAAATCGGTCTCTCTGGAAACACCATATATTTT	CASSPEIGLSGNTIYF
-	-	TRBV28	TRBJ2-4	TGTGCCAGCAGCCTCGCACAGGGGGGGTCGGACATTCAGTACTTC	CASSLAQGGSDIQYF
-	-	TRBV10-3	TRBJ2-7	TGTGCCATCAGTGGGGAGTTGAGCTCCTACGAGCAGTACTTC	CAISGELSSYEQYF
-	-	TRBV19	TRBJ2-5	TGTGCCAGTAGTACCGGGTCCCAAGAGACCCAGTACTTC	CASSTGSQETQYF
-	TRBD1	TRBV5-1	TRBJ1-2	TGCGCCAGCAGCTCCGTCACAGGGGGAATGAGGGGCTACACCTTC	CASSSVTGGMRGYTF
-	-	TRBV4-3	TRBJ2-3	TGCGCCAGCAGCCAAGATCGGCAGGGGCCCAACACAGATACGCAGTATTTT	CASSQDRQGPNTDTQYF
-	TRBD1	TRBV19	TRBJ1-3	TGTGCCAGTAGTACTCTTGGACAGGCGGCTAACTCTGGAAACACCATATATTTT	CASSTLGQAANSGNTIYF
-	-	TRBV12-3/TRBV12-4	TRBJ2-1	TGTGCCAGCAGTTTTAGGGGCCACAATGAGCAGTTCTTC	CASSFRGHNEQFF
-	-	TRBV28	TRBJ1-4	TGTGCCAGCAGTTTACACCGGGACATCGGACGGGAAAAACTGTTTTTT	CASSLHRDIGREKLFF
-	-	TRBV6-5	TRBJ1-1	TGTGCCAGCAGTAGGACAGTGATGAACACTGAAGCTTTCTTT	CASSRTVMNTEAFF
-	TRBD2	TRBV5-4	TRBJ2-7	TGTGCCAGCAGCTTGGGACTAGCGGGAGAATACGAGCAGTACTTC	CASSLGLAGEYEQYF
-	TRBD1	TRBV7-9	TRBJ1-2	TGTGCCAGCAGCTTACTGCAGGGGGCCCGTGGCTACACCTTC	CASSLLQGARGYTF
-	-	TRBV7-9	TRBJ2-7	TGTGCCAGCAGCTTTGGACAGCCAACCTACGAGCAGTACTTC	CASSFGQPTYEQYF
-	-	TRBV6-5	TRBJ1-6	TGTGCCAGCAGTTACGGTACAGGGAATTCACCCCTCCACTTT	CASSYGTGNSPLHF
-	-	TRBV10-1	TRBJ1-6	TGCGCCAGCAGTAGGGGTTCGGGTTCACCCCTCCACTTT	CASSRGSGSPLHF
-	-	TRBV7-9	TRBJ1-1	TGTGCCAGCAGCTCTCAGGCTCCCGGGGACACTGAAGCTTTCTTT	CASSSQAPGDTEAFF
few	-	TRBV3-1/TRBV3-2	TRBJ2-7	TGTGCCAGCAGCCAAGCTCGCGGCTTCCGGTCCTACGAGCAGTACTTC	CASSQARGFRSYEQYF
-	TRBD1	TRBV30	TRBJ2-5	TGTGCCTGGAGTCAGGGGGCCCAAGAGACCCAGTACTTC	CAWSQGAQETQYF
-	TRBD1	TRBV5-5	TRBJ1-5	TGTGCCAGCAGCTTGTCCGGGACAGGGGGCCGGAATCAGCCCCAGCATTTT	CASSLSGTGGRNQPQHF